The clone carrying this TCR beta chain was observed many times. Its antigen remains unidentified. Read data end 3 residues before the CDR3 end; the end is taken from the germline J gene. Germline CDR1 reads SNHLY; CDR2 reads FYNNEI. The CDR3 runs to 14 residues. Method: immunoSEQ multiplex PCR; TCRdb's copy keeps in-frame clones and lacks some. The sample includes tens of thousands of clones, none of them occurring once. This specimen comes from a study of T cell clonality in common variable immunodeficiency. Study-level findings and limits: Fewer deletions and N-nucleotide insertions were reportedly seen in common variable immunodeficiency TCR beta sequences. CVID patient heterogeneity limited repertoire-clinical complication correlations. CVID subjects showed higher TCRbeta clonality than healthy controls.

This sequence joins TRBV2 and TRBJ1-1; 10 positions match TRBD1. The specimen was peripheral blood mononuclear cells. This TCR was recovered from a person aged 18 to 75 in good health. The sequenced CDR3 bases are TGTGCCACCACATCGAACGGGGGACAGGGGAAA. It translates to CATTSNGGQGK. In full, the CDR3 reads CATTSNGGQGKAFF.